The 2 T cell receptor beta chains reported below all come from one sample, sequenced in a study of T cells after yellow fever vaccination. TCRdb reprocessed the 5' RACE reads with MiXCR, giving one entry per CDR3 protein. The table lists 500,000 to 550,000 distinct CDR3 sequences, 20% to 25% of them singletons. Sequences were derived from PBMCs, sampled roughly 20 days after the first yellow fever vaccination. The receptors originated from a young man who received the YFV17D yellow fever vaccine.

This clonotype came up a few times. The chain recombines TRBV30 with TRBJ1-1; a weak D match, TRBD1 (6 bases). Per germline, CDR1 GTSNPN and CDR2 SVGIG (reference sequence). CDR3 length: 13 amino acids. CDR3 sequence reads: CAVTGHLNTEAFF. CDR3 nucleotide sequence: TGTGCGGTAACGGGACACTTGAACACTGAAGCTTTCTTT.

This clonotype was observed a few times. DNA of the CDR3: TGTGCCAGCAGCTTTCGGTCAGTGACACTTCCAGATCAGCCCCAGCATTTT. This gives the protein CASSFRSVTLPDQPQHF. The gene calls are TRBV5-6 and TRBJ1-5; D gene unclear. V was cut by 2 bases and J by 5 bases, with 20 bases left in between. The germline V gene has CDR1 SGHDT and CDR2 YYEEEE. The CDR3 sequence is 17 residues long. Together with reference TRBV5-6 and TRBJ1-5, the CDR3 gives the full variable domain: DAGVTQSPTHLIKTRGQQVTLRCSPKSGHDTVSWYQQALGQGPQFIFQYYEEEERQRGNFPDRFSGHQFPNYSSELNVNALLLGDSALYLCASSFRSVTLPDQPQHFGDGTRLSIL.